Listed here are 13 T cell receptor beta chains from one sample, sequenced in a study of naive and memory T cell subsets. The beta constant-region primer was an equimolar mix of two oligonucleotides covering TRBC1 and TRBC2. TCRdb reanalysed the UMI-ligation and nested PCR reads using MiXCR and keeps one entry per CDR3 protein. Of around 90,000 distinct CDR3 sequences listed, 7% are singletons. The specimen sequenced was central memory CD4+ T cells from blood. These receptors were obtained from a human donor in good health.

This clonotype was detected many times. The DNA for the CDR3 is TGTGCCAGCAGCTTAGAGGGTGATACCACGGTGTTCTTC. Protein product: CASSLEGDTTVFF. The chain recombines TRBV7-9 with TRBJ2-1; no clear D gene. The ends were cut back, 1 base at V and 15 bases at J, with 16 bases in the middle. Germline V gene data show CDR1 as SEHNR and CDR2 as FQNEAQ (reference sequence). The CDR3 covers 13 residues.

The chain has TRBV7-8 and TRBJ2-2; unclear D gene. V was trimmed by 6 bases and J by 3 bases, leaving 11 bases between them. This CDR3 is 14 amino acids long. Looked up from germline, CDR1 is SGHVS and CDR2 is FQNEAQ. CDR3: CASRFPRDTGELFF. The CDR3 DNA reads TGTGCCAGCAGATTCCCTCGAGACACCGGGGAGCTGTTTTTT.

Remarks on this clonotype: A clone one base away is much larger, so this may be a read error. The chain carries TRBV18 and TRBJ2-5, with D possibly being TRBD1 (6 bases). CDR3 length: 13 residues. The V gene's germline CDR1 is KGHSH and CDR2 LQKENI. The CDR3 nucleotides read TGTGCCAGCTCATTAGGACAGCAAGAGGCCCAGTACTTC. Its translation is CASSLGQQEAQYF.

This clonotype was seen a handful of times. The chain couples TRBV5-5 to TRBJ2-5, with TRBD1 as a possible D gene (6 bases). The CDR3 is made up of 16 amino acids. V lost 0 bases to trimming and J lost 4 bases, with 16 bases between them. Germline CDR1 reads SGHKS; CDR2 reads YYEKEE (reference sequence). Here the CDR3 DNA reads TGTGCCAGCAGCTTGGGAGTTGGGGGACAACGAGAGACCCAGTACTTC. It yields the protein CASSLGVGGQRETQYF.

The sample holds a few counts of this clonotype. This chain connects TRBV20-1 to TRBJ2-1, with TRBD2 identical over 11 bases. CDR3 size: 15 residues. V shed 6 bases, J shed 1 base, and the junction held 5 bases outside the gene matches. Germline CDR1 is DFQATT and CDR2 is SNEGSKA (reference sequence). Here the CDR3 reads CSAAASGRSYNEQFF. The CDR3 nucleotides read TGCAGTGCCGCCGCTAGCGGGAGGTCCTACAATGAGCAGTTCTTC.

This clonotype was found many times. V gene TRBV12-3 or TRBV12-4 combines with J gene TRBJ2-1, with 7 bases identical to TRBD2. With 5 bases clipped from V and 7 bases from J, the junction kept 8 bases outside the gene matches. The CDR3 has 14 residues. CDR3 region: CASSPSGVRNEQFF. The CDR3 DNA follows: TGTGCCAGCAGTCCCAGCGGGGTTCGAAATGAGCAGTTCTTC.

The sample holds many counts of this clonotype. This sequence joins TRBV18 and TRBJ1-1, with TRBD1 identical over 7 bases. CDR1 is KGHSH, CDR2 LQKENI, per germline. This CDR3 comprises 17 residues. V shed 0 bases and J 0 bases; nucleotides not matched to a gene: 7. The CDR3 DNA reads TGTGCCAGCTCACCACCGAATCGGGGACAGATGAACACTGAAGCTTTCTTT. This translates into CASSPPNRGQMNTEAFF.

The table lists this clonotype with many counts. This sequence joins TRBV20-1 and TRBJ1-2, with a weak D call TRBD1 (6 bases). This CDR3 has 17 amino acids. V gave up 6 bases and J gave up 3 bases, with 26 bases separating them. The germline V gene has CDR1 DFQATT and CDR2 SNEGSKA (reference sequence). The CDR3: CSAKTSDPGGAHYGYTF. The CDR3 coding sequence is TGCAGTGCAAAGACATCAGATCCGGGGGGCGCCCACTATGGCTACACCTTC.

The rearrangement links TRBV15 to TRBJ1-1, with no clear D. Trimming removed 0 bases at V and 5 bases at J, with 7 bases between. The germline CDR1 and CDR2 sequences are LNHNV and YYDKDF (reference sequence). The CDR3 length is 13 residues. CDR3: CATSRETGTEAFF. In DNA form, the CDR3 reads TGTGCCACCAGCAGAGAAACGGGGACTGAAGCTTTCTTT.

This sequence joins TRBV6-4 and TRBJ1-1; D may be TRBD1 (5 bases). There are 11 residues in the CDR3. Germline CDR1 is MRHNA and CDR2 is SNTAGT. CDR3 DNA sequence: TGTGTCCAGGGAGGAGGGACTGAAGCTTTCTTT. It encodes CVQGGGTEAFF.

This clonotype has at least ten counts. This chain uses TRBV7-2 with TRBJ2-3; D possibly matches TRBD1 or TRBD2 (5 bases each). CDR1 is SGHTA and CDR2 is FQGNSA in the germline V gene. The V gene lost 5 bases and the J gene lost 1 base, with 19 bases spanning the gap. The CDR3 extends over 17 amino acids. The CDR3 DNA is TGTGCCAGCAGCGCACCATGGTCGGGGCGCGGCACAGATACGCAGTATTTT. Its protein product is CASSAPWSGRGTDTQYF.

This clonotype was counted ten times or more. The V call is TRBV7-6, the J call TRBJ2-7; the D is unclear. Deletions cut 2 bases from V and 6 bases from J, with 14 bases between. Germline lookup yields CDR1 SGHVS and CDR2 FNYEAQ. This CDR3 is built from 14 residues. Written as DNA, the CDR3 is TGTGCCAGCAGCTTAAGGGATTATAACAGCGAGCAGTACTTC. Translation gives CASSLRDYNSEQYF.

This clonotype was seen at least ten times. The chain combines TRBV30 with TRBJ1-6, with D possibly TRBD1 on 5 matching bases. The CDR3 has 17 residues. CDR1 and CDR2 from the germline V gene are GTSNPN and SVGIG (reference sequence). V was cut by 2 bases and J by 0 bases, with 14 bases left in between. The CDR3, as DNA: TGTGCCTGGAGTCCTGCAGGGATCGGCTCCTATAATTCACCCCTCCACTTT. Residues: CAWSPAGIGSYNSPLHF.